These T cell receptor beta chains were read from a single sample in a study of T cells in Graves' hyperthyroidism and ophthalmopathy. Each CDR3 protein is one row after TCRdb ran MiXCR on the multiplex PCR reads. The data show hundreds of thousands of distinct CDR3 sequences, 18% seen once. The sample consisted of blood. The receptors stem from a woman aged 50 to 60 with Graves' hyperthyroidism that later progressed to Graves' ophthalmopathy. Both conserved end residues are part of each CDR3. D genes are given only for firm matches. Clone size is not always given. Where it is, it says once, few, many or a class for expanded clones.

cdr3_length j_call clone_size v_call d_call cdr3_nt cdr3_aa
16 TRBJ2-5 - TRBV10-3 - TGTGCCATCAGTGAGTCTTTGCAGGCGGGGCAAGAGACCCAGTACTTC CAISESLQAGQETQYF
15 TRBJ2-5 many TRBV12-3/TRBV12-4 TRBD2 TGTGCCAGCAGTTCTAGCGGGGGGGCTTTGGAGACCCAGTACTTC CASSSSGGALETQYF
16 TRBJ1-5 few TRBV10-2 TRBD1 TGCGCCAGCAGGGACAGGGGGCAAGGTAGCAATCAGCCCCAGCATTTT CASRDRGQGSNQPQHF
16 TRBJ1-5 - TRBV6-1 - TGTGCCAGCAGTCCTCTACAGGGTCGGGGCAATCAGCCCCAGCATTTT CASSPLQGRGNQPQHF
14 TRBJ1-1 - TRBV5-1 - TGCGCCAGCAAATTGACAGGTTGGAACACTGAAGCTTTCTTT CASKLTGWNTEAFF
16 TRBJ1-1 many TRBV5-1 - TGCGCCAGCAGCTTGGACGTCGGCAGCTCGAACACTGAAGCTTTCTTT CASSLDVGSSNTEAFF
13 TRBJ1-1 - TRBV20-1 - TGCAGTGCAACGGGACGGTGGGACACTGAAGCTTTCTTT CSATGRWDTEAFF
15 TRBJ2-3 many TRBV6-1 - TGTGCCAGCAGTGGACCAGCACAGAGGAGGGATACGCAGTATTTT CASSGPAQRRDTQYF
17 TRBJ1-2 many TRBV6-1 TRBD1 TGTGCCAGCAGTTTCGGACAGGGGCGGTCACTTAACTATGGCTACACCTTC CASSFGQGRSLNYGYTF
14 TRBJ2-3 few TRBV20-1 - TGCAGTGCTAGTATGGGGACCCGGCTTAGGACGCAGTATTTT CSASMGTRLRTQYF
13 TRBJ2-1 - TRBV9 - TGTGCCAGCAGCGTAGGGGGAGAGGATGAGCAGTTCTTC CASSVGGEDEQFF
17 TRBJ1-5 - TRBV5-6 - TGTGCCAGCAGCTGGTGGGGGGAGGGCAGGGCCAATCAGCCCCAGCATTTT CASSWWGEGRANQPQHF
14 TRBJ1-2 - TRBV27 - TGTGCCAGCAAACGCAGGGGTGATAACTATGGCTACACCTTC CASKRRGDNYGYTF
15 TRBJ1-5 many TRBV2 - TGTGCCAGCAGTGAAGGGGGTGGGACCAATCAGCCCCAGCATTTT CASSEGGGTNQPQHF
16 TRBJ1-1 many TRBV6-1 TRBD1 TGTGCCAGCAGTCGGAGACAGGGGGGGATGAACACTGAAGCTTTCTTT CASSRRQGGMNTEAFF
14 TRBJ1-2 - TRBV6-1 - TGTGCCAGCAGTTTGTGGGTAGATACCTATGGCTACACCTTC CASSLWVDTYGYTF
15 TRBJ2-1 few TRBV11-2 - TGTGCCAGCAGCCTCGACTTGCGGGGATGCAATGAGCAGTTCTTC CASSLDLRGCNEQFF
14 TRBJ2-2 many TRBV2 - TGTGCCAGCATCGGCAGCACGAACACCGGGGAGCTGTTTTTT CASIGSTNTGELFF
14 TRBJ1-6 few TRBV11-2 - TGTGCCAGCGGGAGGGGGGGTAATAGGTCACCCCTCCACTTT CASGRGGNRSPLHF
14 TRBJ1-1 many TRBV2 TRBD1 TGTGCCAGCAGTGAACAGGGGGCTGGCACTGAAGCTTTCTTT CASSEQGAGTEAFF
16 TRBJ2-5 - TRBV13 - TGTGCCAGCAGCAGAGCCCCTCACAGGGTCCAAGAGACCCAGTACTTC CASSRAPHRVQETQYF
12 TRBJ2-2 - TRBV29-1 - TGCAGCGTTGAAACAGCTTTCGGGGAGTTGTTTTTT CSVETAFGELFF
13 TRBJ2-7 few TRBV5-1 - TGCGCCAGCAGCACGGGACCTACCTACGAGCAGTACTTC CASSTGPTYEQYF
13 TRBJ1-1 many TRBV5-1 TRBD1 TGCGCCAGCCAACAGGGGGCCCGCACTGAAGCTTTCTTT CASQQGARTEAFF
18 TRBJ2-7 many TRBV5-1 TRBD2 TGCGCCAGCAGCTTGGGGACTAGCGGGGGGTCCTTCTCCTACGAGCAGTACTTC CASSLGTSGGSFSYEQYF
17 TRBJ1-4 - TRBV9 TRBD1 TGTGCCAGCAGCGTAAGCCCCGGACAGGGGGCGGGTGAAAAACTGTTTTTT CASSVSPGQGAGEKLFF